This T cell receptor (beta chain) was retrieved from a study of blood T cell repertoires in COVID-19. Libraries were prepared by immunoSEQ multiplex PCR; TCRdb keeps only in-frame clonotypes and omits some of them. In the table there are 250,000 or so clones, approximately 85% of which are singletons. The CDR3 runs to 16 residues. V lost 5 bases, J lost 6 bases, and 19 bases lay in between. Germline-derived CDR1 and CDR2 are MNHEY and SMNVEV (reference sequence). J is TRBJ1-4 and V is TRBV27; D gene uncertain. This receptor was taken from a woman aged 70-85 years with acute or convalescent COVID-19. Sequencing was done on a sample of peripheral blood. This chain's CDR3 is CASSPLTWEADEKLFF. The CDR3 coding sequence is TGTGCCAGCAGTCCGCTGACCTGGGAAGCGGATGAAAAACTGTTTTTT.